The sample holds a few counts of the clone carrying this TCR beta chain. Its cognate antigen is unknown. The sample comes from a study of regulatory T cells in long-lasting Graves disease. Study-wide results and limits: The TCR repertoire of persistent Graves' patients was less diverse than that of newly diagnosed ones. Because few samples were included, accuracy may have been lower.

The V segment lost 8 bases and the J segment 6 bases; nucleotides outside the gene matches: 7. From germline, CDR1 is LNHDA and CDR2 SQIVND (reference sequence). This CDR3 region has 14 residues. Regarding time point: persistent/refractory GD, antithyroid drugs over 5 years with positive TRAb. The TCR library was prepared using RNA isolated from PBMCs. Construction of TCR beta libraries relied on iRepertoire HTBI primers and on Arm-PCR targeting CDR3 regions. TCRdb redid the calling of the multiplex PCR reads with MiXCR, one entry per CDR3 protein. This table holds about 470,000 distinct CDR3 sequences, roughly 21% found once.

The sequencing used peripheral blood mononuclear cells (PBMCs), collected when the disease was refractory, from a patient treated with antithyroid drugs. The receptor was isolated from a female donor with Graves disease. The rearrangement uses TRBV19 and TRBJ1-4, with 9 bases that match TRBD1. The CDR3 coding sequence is TGTGCCAGTGCAACCGGGACAGGGCATGAAAAACTGTTTTTT. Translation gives CASATGTGHEKLFF.